The TCR beta chain under discussion was sequenced for a study of cytotoxic CD8 clonotypes in ibrutinib-treated CLL. Background on the study: Included were 11 to 12 relapsed/refractory and about 14 treatment-naive patients, of whom about 18 were IGHV unmutated. Sequenced samples delivered averages of around 260,000 productive templates and 87,000 or so productive rearrangements.

The V and J ends lost 10 bases and 5 bases, in that order; junction bases with no gene match: 12. The CDR3 runs to 14 residues. The germline V gene encodes CDR1 LGHNA and CDR2 YSLEER. Investigators sought sequencing depths of between 1 in 200,000 and 1 in 1 million T cells. The data were produced by immunoSEQ multiplex PCR, yet TCRdb's version contains in-frame clones alone and is incomplete. The table shows about 150,000 clones, with around 76% occurring only once. The V gene is TRBV4-3, the J gene TRBJ2-7; 9 positions match TRBD1. The TCR comes from a human donor with chronic lymphocytic leukemia. The sequencing used PBMCs, collected after 24 months of ibrutinib treatment. CDR3 region: CATPGTGKADEQYF. In nucleotides, the CDR3 is TGCGCCACCCCCGGGACAGGGAAGGCGGACGAGCAGTACTTC.